Listed here are 9 T cell receptor beta chains from one sample, sequenced in a study of tumor and adjacent non-tumor tissue in lung cancer. This sample's RNA came from whole unsorted tissue. This non-tumor lung sample came from over 3 cm beyond the tumor edge. A modified ARM-PCR protocol with three rounds of nested PCR amplified TCRbeta. TCRdb reanalysed the multiplex PCR reads using MiXCR and keeps one entry per CDR3 protein. The sample comprises more than 35,000 distinct CDR3 sequences, roughly two thirds of which are singletons, and roughly 19% rests with the top ten. The source material was distant non-tumor lung tissue. The source is a woman aged 40-49 years with non-small cell lung cancer.

This clonotype showed up just once. The junction and the germline gene differ at one end; a read error may be behind it. The chain employs TRBV12-3 or TRBV12-4 and TRBJ1-4, with D hard to call. The CDR3 spans 14 residues. CDR3 in DNA: TGTGCCAGCAGTGGCGGAGTTAATAATGAGAAACTGTTTTTT. Amino acid sequence: CASSGGVNNEKLFF.

Regarding this clonotype: A single base separates this from a much larger clone, so it may be a read error. Written as DNA, the CDR3 is TGTGCCTGCCATACAGGGGGCGACCGCGGCTACACCTTC. Its protein is CACHTGGDRGYTF. The V and J genes are TRBV30 and TRBJ1-2; 9 nucleotides match TRBD1. CDR3 length: 13 amino acids. J gave up 8 bases and V 6 bases, and 10 bases lay outside the gene matches. CDR1 is GTSNPN, CDR2 SVGIG, per germline (reference sequence). The entire variable domain, with the rest obtained from reference TRBV30 and TRBJ1-2, is as follows: SQTIHQWPATLVQPVGSPLSLECTVEGTSNPNLYWYRQAAGRGLQLLFYSVGIGQISSEVPQNLSASRPQDRQFILSSKKLLLSDSGFYLCACHTGGDRGYTFGSGTRLTVV.

Regarding this clonotype: One end of the junction fails to match germline, which may point to a read error. The genes are TRBV30 and TRBJ2-2, with 13 bases aligning to TRBD2. This CDR3 spans 16 amino acids. CDR1 is GTSNPN and CDR2 is SVGIG in the germline V gene (reference sequence). CDR3 loop: CDWARTSGGFSGELFF. The DNA of the CDR3 is TGTGACTGGGCCAGGACTAGCGGGGGTTTTTCCGGGGAGCTGTTTTTT.

This clonotype was seen a handful of times. The chain joins TRBV20-1 to TRBJ2-7; D is perhaps TRBD2 (6 bases). This CDR3 spans 12 amino acids. Germline V gene data show CDR1 as DFQATT and CDR2 as SNEGSKA (reference sequence). V was pared by 3 bases and J by 3 bases, with 9 bases between. CDR3 bases: TGCAGTGCTAGCGGGGGACGCTACGAGCAGTACTTC. Translating gives CSASGGRYEQYF.

About this clonotype itself: One base away lies a much larger clone, so this may be a sequencing read error. The rearrangement joins TRBV18 to TRBJ2-1, with 13 bases identical to TRBD2. CDR3 size: 17 residues. CDR1 and CDR2 (germline): KGHSH, LQKENI. The CDR3 loop is CASSPRTSGRDYKEQFF. CDR3 in DNA: TGTGCCAGCTCACCCCGTACTAGCGGGAGGGATTACAAAGAGCAGTTCTTC.

To note about this clonotype: Its ends do not fully match the called genes, so a read error is possible. V is TRBV12-3 or TRBV12-4 and J is TRBJ1-1; D not certain. The CDR3 has 13 amino acids. CDR3 sequence: CTSSLLGMTEAFF. DNA of the CDR3: TGTACCAGCAGTCTACTGGGGATGACTGAAGCTTTCTTT.

On this clonotype: With a much larger clone just one base away, this may be a read error. The genes are TRBV5-1 and TRBJ2-5; 9 bases align to TRBD2. Per the germline V gene, CDR1 is SGHRS and CDR2 is YFSETQ. The CDR3 extends over 15 amino acids. Here the CDR3 reads CASSLGGTSMETQNF. The CDR3 nucleotides are TGCGCCAGCAGCTTGGGTGGGACTAGCATGGAGACCCAGAACTTC.

The gene calls are TRBV6-1 and TRBJ1-4, with D hard to call. This CDR3 is built from 13 residues. Trimming removed 11 bases at V and 4 bases at J, with 14 bases between. Germline lookup yields CDR1 MNHNS and CDR2 SASEGT. CDR3 bases: TGTGCCTGGCCGACACTGGATAATGAAAAACTGTTTTTT. Translated: CAWPTLDNEKLFF.

In its sample, this clonotype was seen many times. This chain connects TRBV5-1 to TRBJ2-5; D unresolved. Germline loops: CDR1 SGHRS, CDR2 YFSETQ. The germline V and J ends were trimmed by 2 bases and 2 bases, with 10 bases remaining between them. The CDR3 totals 14 residues. Written as DNA, the CDR3 is TGCGCCAGCAGCTTCAATTCCGAGCAAGAGACCCAGTACTTC. Protein product: CASSFNSEQETQYF.